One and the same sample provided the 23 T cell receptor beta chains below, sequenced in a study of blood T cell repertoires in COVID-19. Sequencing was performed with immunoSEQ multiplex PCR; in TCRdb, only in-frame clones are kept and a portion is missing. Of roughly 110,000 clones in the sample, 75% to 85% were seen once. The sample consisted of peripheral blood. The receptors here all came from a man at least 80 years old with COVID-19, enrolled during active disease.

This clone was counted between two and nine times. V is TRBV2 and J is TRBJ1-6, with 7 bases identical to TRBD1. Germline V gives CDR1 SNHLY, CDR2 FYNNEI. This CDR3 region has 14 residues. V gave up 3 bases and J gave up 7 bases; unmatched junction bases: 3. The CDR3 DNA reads TGTGCCAGCAGTGACACAGGGGAAAATTCACCCCTCCACTTT. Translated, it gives CASSDTGENSPLHF.

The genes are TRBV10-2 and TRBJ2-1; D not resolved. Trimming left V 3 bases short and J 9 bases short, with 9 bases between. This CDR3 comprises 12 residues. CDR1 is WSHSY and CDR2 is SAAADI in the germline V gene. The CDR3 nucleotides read TGCGCCAGCAGTGACAGGATAACTGAGCAGTTCTTC. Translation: CASSDRITEQFF.

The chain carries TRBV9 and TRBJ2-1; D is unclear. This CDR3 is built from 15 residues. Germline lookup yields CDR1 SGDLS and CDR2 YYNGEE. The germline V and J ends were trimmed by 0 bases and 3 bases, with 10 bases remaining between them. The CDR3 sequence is CASSVDWAFYNEQFF. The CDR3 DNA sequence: TGTGCCAGCAGCGTAGACTGGGCCTTCTACAATGAGCAGTTCTTC.

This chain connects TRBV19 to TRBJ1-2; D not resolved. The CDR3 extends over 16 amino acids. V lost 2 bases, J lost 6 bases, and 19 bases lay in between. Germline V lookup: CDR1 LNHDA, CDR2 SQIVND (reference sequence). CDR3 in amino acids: CASSISPGLPYNGYTF. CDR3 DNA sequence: TGTGCCAGTAGTATAAGTCCTGGACTGCCGTATAATGGCTACACCTTC.

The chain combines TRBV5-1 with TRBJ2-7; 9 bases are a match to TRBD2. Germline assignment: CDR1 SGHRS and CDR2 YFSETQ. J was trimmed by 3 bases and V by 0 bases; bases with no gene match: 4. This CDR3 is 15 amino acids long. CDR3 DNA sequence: TGCGCCAGCAGCTTGGTGACTAGCGGACTCTACGAGCAGTACTTC. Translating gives CASSLVTSGLYEQYF.

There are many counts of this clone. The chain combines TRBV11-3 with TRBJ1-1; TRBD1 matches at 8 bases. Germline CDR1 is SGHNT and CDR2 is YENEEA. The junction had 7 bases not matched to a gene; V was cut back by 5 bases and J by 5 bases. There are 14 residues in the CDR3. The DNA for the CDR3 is TGTGCCAGCAGCCTTACAGGGGGTGTTACTGAAGCTTTCTTT. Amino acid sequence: CASSLTGGVTEAFF.

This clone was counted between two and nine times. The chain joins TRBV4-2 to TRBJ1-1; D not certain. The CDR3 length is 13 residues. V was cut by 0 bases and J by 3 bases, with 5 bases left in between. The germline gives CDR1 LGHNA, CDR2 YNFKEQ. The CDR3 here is CASSQDTDTEAFF. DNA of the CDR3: TGTGCCAGCAGCCAAGACACGGACACTGAAGCTTTCTTT.

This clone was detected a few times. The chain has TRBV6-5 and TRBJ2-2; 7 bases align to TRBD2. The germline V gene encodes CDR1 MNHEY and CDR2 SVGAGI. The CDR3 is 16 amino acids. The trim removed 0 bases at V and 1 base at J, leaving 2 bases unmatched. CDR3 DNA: TGTGCCAGCAGTTACTCGCCGGGGGGGAACACCGGGGAGCTGTTTTTT. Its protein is CASSYSPGGNTGELFF.

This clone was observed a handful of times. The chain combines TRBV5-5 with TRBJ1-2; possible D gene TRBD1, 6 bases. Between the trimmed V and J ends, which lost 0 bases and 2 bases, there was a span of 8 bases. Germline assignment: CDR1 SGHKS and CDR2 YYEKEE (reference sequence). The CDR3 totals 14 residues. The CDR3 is CASSLDGQNYGYTF. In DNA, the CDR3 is TGTGCCAGCAGCTTGGATGGACAGAACTATGGCTACACCTTC.

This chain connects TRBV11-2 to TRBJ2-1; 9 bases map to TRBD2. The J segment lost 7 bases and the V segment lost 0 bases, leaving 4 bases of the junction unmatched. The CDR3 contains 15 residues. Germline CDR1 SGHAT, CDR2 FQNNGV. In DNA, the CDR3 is TGTGCCAGCAGCTTAGAAGCGGGAGGTGCGAATGAGCAGTTCTTC. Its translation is CASSLEAGGANEQFF.

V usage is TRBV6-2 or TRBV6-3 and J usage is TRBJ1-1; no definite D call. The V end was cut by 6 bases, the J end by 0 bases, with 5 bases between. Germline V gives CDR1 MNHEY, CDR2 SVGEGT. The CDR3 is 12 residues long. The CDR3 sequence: CASSEMNTEAFF. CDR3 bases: TGTGCCAGCAGCGAGATGAACACTGAAGCTTTCTTT.

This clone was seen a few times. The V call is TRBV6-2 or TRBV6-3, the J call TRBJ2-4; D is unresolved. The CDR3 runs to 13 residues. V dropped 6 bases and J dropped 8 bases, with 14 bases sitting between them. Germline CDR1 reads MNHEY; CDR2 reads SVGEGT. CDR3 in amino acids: CASSPTGSDIQYF. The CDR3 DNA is TGTGCCAGCAGCCCTACGGGTTCAGACATTCAGTACTTC.

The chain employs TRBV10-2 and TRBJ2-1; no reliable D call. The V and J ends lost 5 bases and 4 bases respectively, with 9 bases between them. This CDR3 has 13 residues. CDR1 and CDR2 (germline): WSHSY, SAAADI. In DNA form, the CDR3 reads TGCGCCAGCAGTACTTCAAGTTACAATGAGCAGTTCTTC. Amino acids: CASSTSSYNEQFF.

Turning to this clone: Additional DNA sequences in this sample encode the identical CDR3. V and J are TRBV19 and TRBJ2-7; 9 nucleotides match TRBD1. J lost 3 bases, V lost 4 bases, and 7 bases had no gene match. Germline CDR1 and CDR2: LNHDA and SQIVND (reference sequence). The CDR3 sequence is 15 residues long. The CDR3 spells CASSRVAGQGYEQYF. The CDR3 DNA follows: TGTGCCAGTAGTAGGGTGGCGGGACAGGGCTACGAGCAGTACTTC.

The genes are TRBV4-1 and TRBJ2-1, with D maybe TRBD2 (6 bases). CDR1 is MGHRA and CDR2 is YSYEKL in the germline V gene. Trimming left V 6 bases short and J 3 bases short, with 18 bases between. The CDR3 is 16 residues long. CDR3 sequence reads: CASSRTRDSLYNEQFF. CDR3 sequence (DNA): TGCGCCAGCAGTAGAACCCGGGACTCCCTCTACAATGAGCAGTTCTTC.

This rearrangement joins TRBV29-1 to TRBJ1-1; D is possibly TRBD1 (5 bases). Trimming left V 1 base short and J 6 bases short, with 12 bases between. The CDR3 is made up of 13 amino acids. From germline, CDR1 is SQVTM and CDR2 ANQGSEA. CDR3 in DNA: TGCAGCGTTGAAGGGGGGGGAGACGCTGAAGCTTTCTTT. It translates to CSVEGGGDAEAFF.

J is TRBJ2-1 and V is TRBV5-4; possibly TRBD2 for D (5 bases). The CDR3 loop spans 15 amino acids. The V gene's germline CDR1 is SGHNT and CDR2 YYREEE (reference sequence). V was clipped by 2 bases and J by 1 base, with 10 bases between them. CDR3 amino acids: CASSFSSGSYNEQFF. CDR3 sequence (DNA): TGTGCCAGCAGCTTTTCCAGCGGATCCTACAATGAGCAGTTCTTC.

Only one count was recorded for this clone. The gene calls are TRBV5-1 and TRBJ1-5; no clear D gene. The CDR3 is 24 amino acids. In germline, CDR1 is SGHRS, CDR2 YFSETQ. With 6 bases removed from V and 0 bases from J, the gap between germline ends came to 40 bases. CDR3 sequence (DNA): TGCGCCAGCAATTCCCCCGGGATAAAAAGTGAGAGGCGTTCCCGAGCCGATAGCAATCAGCCCCAGCATTTT. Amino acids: CASNSPGIKSERRSRADSNQPQHF.

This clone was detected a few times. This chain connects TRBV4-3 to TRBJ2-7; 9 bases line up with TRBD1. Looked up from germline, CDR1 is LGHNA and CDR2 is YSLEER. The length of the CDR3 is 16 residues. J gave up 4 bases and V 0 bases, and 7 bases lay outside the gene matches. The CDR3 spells CASSQDYPGQGYEQYF. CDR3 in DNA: TGCGCCAGCAGCCAAGACTATCCGGGACAGGGTTACGAGCAGTACTTC.

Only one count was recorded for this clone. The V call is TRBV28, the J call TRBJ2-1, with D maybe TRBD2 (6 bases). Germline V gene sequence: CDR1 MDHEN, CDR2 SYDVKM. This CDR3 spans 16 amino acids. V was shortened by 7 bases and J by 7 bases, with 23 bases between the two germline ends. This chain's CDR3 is CASTPEGRRHGNEQFF. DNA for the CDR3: TGTGCCAGCACCCCGGAAGGGAGGAGGCACGGGAATGAGCAGTTCTTC.

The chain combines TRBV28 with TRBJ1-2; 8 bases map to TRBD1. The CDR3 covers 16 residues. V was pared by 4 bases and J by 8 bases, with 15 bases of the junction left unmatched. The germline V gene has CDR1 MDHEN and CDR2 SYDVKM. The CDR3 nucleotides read TGTGCCAGCAGTTCCCCGGACAGGGAAGGGATAAAGGGCTACACCTTC. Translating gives CASSSPDREGIKGYTF.

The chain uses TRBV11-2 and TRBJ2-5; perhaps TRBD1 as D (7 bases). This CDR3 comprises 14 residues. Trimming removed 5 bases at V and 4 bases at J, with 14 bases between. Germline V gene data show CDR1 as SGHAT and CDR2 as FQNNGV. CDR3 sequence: CASSPPQGGETQYF. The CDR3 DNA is TGTGCCAGCAGCCCCCCGCAGGGGGGAGAGACCCAGTACTTC.

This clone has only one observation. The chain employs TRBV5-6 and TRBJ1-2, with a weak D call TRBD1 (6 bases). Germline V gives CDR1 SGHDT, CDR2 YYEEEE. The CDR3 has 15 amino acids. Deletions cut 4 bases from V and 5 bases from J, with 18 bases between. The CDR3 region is CASSPGAGERYGYTF. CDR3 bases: TGTGCCAGCAGCCCTGGGGCAGGGGAGCGGTATGGCTACACCTTC.